Given below is one TCR beta chain in context. This sample was taken from a study of early T cells in non-severe SARS-CoV-2 infection. At the level of the study: Chains were unpaired, as sequencing was done on bulk RNA from unsorted whole blood.

Unique molecular identifiers were added to individual cDNA molecules. Each CDR3 protein is one row after TCRdb ran MiXCR on the 5' RACE reads. The data show tens of thousands of distinct CDR3 sequences, 11% to 15% seen once. There are 12 residues in the CDR3. Germline assignment: CDR1 LNHDA and CDR2 SQIVND (reference sequence). Trimming took off 5 bases at V and 7 bases at J, with 9 bases between the two ends. The TCR was taken from an adult who was a healthcare worker with PCR-confirmed SARS-CoV-2 infection or an uninfected control (not recorded which). Sequenced material: whole blood. The J gene is TRBJ1-5, the V gene TRBV19; D remains ambiguous. The CDR3 DNA is TGTGCCAGTAGTTTCCCGGCCCAGCCCCAGCATTTT. Translation: CASSFPAQPQHF. Based on the CDR3 plus reference TRBV19 and TRBJ1-5, the full variable domain is DGGITQSPKYLFRKEGQNVTLSCEQNLNHDAMYWYRQDPGQGLRLIYYSQIVNDFQKGDIAEGYSVSREKKESFPLTVTSAQKNPTAFYLCASSFPAQPQHFGDGTRLSIL.